The 4 T cell receptor beta chains below come from one sample, sequenced in a study of CD8 T cells in Susac syndrome (dated by TCRdb to about 2019). Receptors were amplified or captured by the immunoSEQ multiplex PCR assay. RNA was extracted with the RNeasy kit and about 0.5 to 1 ug was reverse transcribed using random hexamers. TCRdb reprocessed the public reads (quality trimming at Q25 with fastp, clone calling with MiXCR) and kept in-frame beta chains. Every distinct CDR3 protein forms one entry, paired with its most common genes and DNA. The sample table lists about 280,000 distinct CDR3 sequences, about 85% of them with a count of one. About 0.11% of the sample is held by the ten biggest clonotypes. The sequencing input was CD8+ T cells from PBMCs. These receptors originate from a human donor with multiple sclerosis.

This clonotype was observed a handful of times. The V call is TRBV7-8, the J call TRBJ1-5, with TRBD1 matching 9 bases. V lost 5 bases to trimming and J lost 4 bases; unmatched junction nucleotides: 6. The V gene's germline CDR1 is SGHVS and CDR2 FQNEAQ. CDR3 size: 15 residues. The CDR3 is CASSPRTGANQPQHF. CDR3 bases: TGTGCCAGCAGCCCTCGGACAGGGGCTAATCAGCCCCAGCATTTT.

V gene TRBV19 combines with J gene TRBJ1-1; D gene uncertain. The CDR3 extends over 14 amino acids. CDR1 and CDR2 from the germline V gene are LNHDA and SQIVND (reference sequence). Trimming cost V 9 bases and J 2 bases, with 16 bases left between them. Here the CDR3 DNA reads TGTGCCAGCTACGTCGGAAAGGGAAACACTGAAGCTTTCTTT. It codes for CASYVGKGNTEAFF.

The chain has TRBV7-2 and TRBJ2-7; D remains ambiguous. The germline gives CDR1 SGHTA, CDR2 FQGNSA. V lost 2 bases, J lost 2 bases, and 13 bases lay in between. This CDR3 is built from 15 residues. CDR3 region: CASSLLVTTAYEQYF. CDR3 sequence (DNA): TGTGCCAGCAGCTTACTGGTGACAACCGCCTACGAGCAGTACTTC. Using reference TRBV7-2 and TRBJ2-7 for the parts outside the CDR3, the full variable domain is GAGVSQSPSNKVTEKGKDVELRCDPISGHTALYWYRQSLGQGLEFLIYFQGNSAPDKSGLPSDRFSAERTGGSVSTLTIQRTQQEDSAVYLCASSLLVTTAYEQYFGPGTRLTVT.

A single count supports this clonotype. The gene calls are TRBV5-1 and TRBJ1-5; D is undetermined. Germline assignment: CDR1 SGHRS and CDR2 YFSETQ. Trimming left V 1 base short and J 7 bases short, with 9 bases between. This CDR3 contains 13 residues. CDR3 bases: TGCGCCAGCAGCTTGCACCCCAAGCAGCCCCAGCATTTT. It translates to CASSLHPKQPQHF.